This T cell receptor (beta chain) was documented in a study of CD8 T cells in ankylosing spondylitis. Study findings and constraints: Apparently characteristic of ankylosing spondylitis blood was a TCR beta motif (roughly eight highly homologous variants).

Concerning this clonotype itself: Antigen: not known.

Trimming removed 5 bases from V and 7 bases from J; junction bases left unmatched: 11. The CDR3 consists of 16 residues. CDR1 and CDR2 from the germline V gene are SGHVS and FNYEAQ. Researchers built TCR beta libraries using quantitative 5'-RACE with molecular barcodes. MiXCR, run by TCRdb on the 5' RACE reads, gives a single entry per CDR3 protein. This sample has some 700,000 distinct CDR3 sequences, with 15% to 20% found just once. This chain uses TRBV7-6 with TRBJ1-6, with 7 bases matching TRBD1. Input material: blood, either unsorted or a sorted T cell fraction (not recorded which). The sequence was obtained from a male donor with ankylosing spondylitis. The CDR3 DNA reads TGTGCCAGCAGCCTTAGCGGACAGGCGGGGAATTCACCCCTCCACTTT. Translated, it gives CASSLSGQAGNSPLHF.